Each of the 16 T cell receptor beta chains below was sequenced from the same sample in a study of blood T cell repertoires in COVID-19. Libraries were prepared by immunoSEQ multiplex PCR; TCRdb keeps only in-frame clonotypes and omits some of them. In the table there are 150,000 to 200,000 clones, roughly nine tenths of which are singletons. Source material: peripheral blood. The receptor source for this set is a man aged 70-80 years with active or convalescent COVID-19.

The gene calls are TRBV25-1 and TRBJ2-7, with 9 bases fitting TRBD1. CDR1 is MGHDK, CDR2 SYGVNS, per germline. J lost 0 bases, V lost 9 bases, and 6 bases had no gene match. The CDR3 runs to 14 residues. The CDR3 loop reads CASAGTGYSYEQYF. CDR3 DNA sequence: TGTGCCAGTGCCGGGACAGGGTACTCCTACGAGCAGTACTTC.

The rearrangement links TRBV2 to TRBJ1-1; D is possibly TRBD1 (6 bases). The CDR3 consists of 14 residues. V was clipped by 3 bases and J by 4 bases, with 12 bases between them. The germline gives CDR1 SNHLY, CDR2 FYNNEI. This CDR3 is CASSDRTAVTEAFF. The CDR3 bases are TGTGCCAGCAGTGATCGGACAGCGGTCACTGAAGCTTTCTTT.

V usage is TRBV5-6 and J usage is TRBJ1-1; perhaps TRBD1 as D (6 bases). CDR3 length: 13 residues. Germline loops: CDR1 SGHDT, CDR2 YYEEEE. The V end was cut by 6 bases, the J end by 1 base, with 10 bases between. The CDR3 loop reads CASTPGANTEAFF. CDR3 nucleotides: TGTGCCAGCACCCCAGGGGCGAACACTGAAGCTTTCTTT.

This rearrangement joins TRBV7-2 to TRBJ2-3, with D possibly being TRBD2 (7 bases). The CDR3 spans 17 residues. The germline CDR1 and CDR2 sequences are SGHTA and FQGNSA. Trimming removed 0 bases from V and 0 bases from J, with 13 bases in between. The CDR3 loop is CASSLAAGAPSTDTQYF. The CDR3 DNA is TGTGCCAGCAGCTTAGCGGCGGGGGCCCCAAGCACAGATACGCAGTATTTT. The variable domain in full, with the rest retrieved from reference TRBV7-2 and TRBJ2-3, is GAGVSQSPSNKVTEKGKDVELRCDPISGHTALYWYRQSLGQGLEFLIYFQGNSAPDKSGLPSDRFSAERTGGSVSTLTIQRTQQEDSAVYLCASSLAAGAPSTDTQYFGPGTRLTVL.

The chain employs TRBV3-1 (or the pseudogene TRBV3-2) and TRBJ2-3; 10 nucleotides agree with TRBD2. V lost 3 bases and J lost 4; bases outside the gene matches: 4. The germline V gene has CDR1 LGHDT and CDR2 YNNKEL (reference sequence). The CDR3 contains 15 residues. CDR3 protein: CASSQASGGADTQYF. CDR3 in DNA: TGTGCCAGCAGCCAGGCAAGCGGGGGGGCAGATACGCAGTATTTT.

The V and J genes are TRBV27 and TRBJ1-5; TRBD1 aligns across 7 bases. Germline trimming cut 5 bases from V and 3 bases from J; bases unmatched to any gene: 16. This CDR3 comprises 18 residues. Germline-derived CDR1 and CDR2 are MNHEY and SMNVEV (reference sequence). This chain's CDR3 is CASSPRQGPNSNNQPQHF. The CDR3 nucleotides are TGTGCCAGCAGTCCACGACAGGGCCCTAATAGCAACAATCAGCCCCAGCATTTT.

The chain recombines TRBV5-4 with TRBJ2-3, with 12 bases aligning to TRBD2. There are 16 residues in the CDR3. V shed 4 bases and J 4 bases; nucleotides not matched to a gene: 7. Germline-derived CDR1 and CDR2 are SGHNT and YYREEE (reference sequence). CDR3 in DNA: TGTGCCAGCAGCCCACAACTAGCGGGAGGATCAGATACGCAGTATTTT. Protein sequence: CASSPQLAGGSDTQYF.

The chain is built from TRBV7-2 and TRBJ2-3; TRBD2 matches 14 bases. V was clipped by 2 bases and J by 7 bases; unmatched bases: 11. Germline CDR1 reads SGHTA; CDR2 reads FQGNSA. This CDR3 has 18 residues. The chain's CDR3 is CASSLFSPGLAGAHTQYF. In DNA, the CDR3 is TGTGCCAGCAGCTTATTCTCCCCGGGACTAGCGGGGGCTCATACGCAGTATTTT. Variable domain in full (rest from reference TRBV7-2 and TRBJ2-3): GAGVSQSPSNKVTEKGKDVELRCDPISGHTALYWYRQSLGQGLEFLIYFQGNSAPDKSGLPSDRFSAERTGGSVSTLTIQRTQQEDSAVYLCASSLFSPGLAGAHTQYFGPGTRLTVL.

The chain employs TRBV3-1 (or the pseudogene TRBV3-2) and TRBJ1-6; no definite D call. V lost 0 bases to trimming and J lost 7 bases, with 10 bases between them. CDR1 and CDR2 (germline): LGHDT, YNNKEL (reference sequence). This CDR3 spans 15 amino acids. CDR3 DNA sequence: TGTGCCAGCAGCCAAGATGGTCTGCGAAATTCACCCCTCCACTTT. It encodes CASSQDGLRNSPLHF.

DNA for the CDR3: TGTGCCAGCAGCTTAGGGACTAGCGGGGTGTCAACAGATACGCAGTATTTT. It encodes CASSLGTSGVSTDTQYF. The chain employs TRBV11-3 and TRBJ2-3; 12 bases map to TRBD2. Germline loops: CDR1 SGHNT, CDR2 YENEEA. J was trimmed by 3 bases and V by 1 base; bases with no gene match: 5. This CDR3 has 17 amino acids.

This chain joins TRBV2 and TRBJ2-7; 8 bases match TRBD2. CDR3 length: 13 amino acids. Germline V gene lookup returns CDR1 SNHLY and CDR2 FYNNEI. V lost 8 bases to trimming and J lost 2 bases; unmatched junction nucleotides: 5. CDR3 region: CASRSGGPYEQYF. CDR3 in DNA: TGTGCCAGCCGAAGCGGGGGACCCTACGAGCAGTACTTC.

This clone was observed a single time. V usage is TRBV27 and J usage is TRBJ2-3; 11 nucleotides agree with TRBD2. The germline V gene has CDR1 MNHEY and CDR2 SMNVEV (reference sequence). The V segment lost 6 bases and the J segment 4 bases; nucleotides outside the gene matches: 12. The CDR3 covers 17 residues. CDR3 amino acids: CASSLAGGLGYADTQYF. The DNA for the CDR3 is TGTGCCAGCAGCTTAGCGGGGGGGCTGGGATACGCAGATACGCAGTATTTT.

CDR3 nucleotides: TGTGCCAGCAGCCAGGGACTAGGAGGAAGCACAGATACGCAGTATTTT. It codes for CASSQGLGGSTDTQYF. The chain combines TRBV11-3 with TRBJ2-3; the match to TRBD2 covers 8 bases. The V gene end was trimmed by 5 bases and the J gene end by 0 bases; junction bases not matched to a gene: 7. The germline V gene encodes CDR1 SGHNT and CDR2 YENEEA. The CDR3 totals 16 residues.

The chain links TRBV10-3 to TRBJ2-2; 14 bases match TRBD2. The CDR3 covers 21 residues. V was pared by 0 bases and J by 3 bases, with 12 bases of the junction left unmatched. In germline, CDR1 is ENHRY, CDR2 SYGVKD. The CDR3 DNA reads TGTGCCATCAGTGAGTCAGGTTTGGGGACTAGCGGGAGCTGGGACACCGGGGAGCTGTTTTTT. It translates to CAISESGLGTSGSWDTGELFF.

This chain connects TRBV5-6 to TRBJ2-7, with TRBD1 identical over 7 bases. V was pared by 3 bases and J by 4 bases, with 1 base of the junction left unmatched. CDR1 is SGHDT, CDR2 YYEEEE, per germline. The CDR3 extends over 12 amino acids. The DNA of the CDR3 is TGTGCCAGCAGCTGGGGACAGTACGAGCAGTACTTC. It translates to CASSWGQYEQYF.

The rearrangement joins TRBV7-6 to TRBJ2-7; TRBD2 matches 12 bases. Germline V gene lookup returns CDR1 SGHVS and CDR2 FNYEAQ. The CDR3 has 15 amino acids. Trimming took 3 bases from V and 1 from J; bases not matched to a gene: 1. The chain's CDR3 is CASSLTSGGSYEQYF. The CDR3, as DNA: TGTGCCAGCAGCTTGACTAGCGGGGGATCCTACGAGCAGTACTTC.